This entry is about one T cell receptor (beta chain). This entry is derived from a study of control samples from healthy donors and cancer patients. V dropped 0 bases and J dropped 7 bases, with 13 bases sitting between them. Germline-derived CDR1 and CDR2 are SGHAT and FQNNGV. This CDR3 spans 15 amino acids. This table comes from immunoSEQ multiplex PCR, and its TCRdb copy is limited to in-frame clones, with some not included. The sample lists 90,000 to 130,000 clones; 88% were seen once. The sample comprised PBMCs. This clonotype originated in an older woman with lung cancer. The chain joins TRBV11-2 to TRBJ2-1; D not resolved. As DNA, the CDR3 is TGTGCCAGCAGCTTAGAGGGTTACGAGACAAATGAGCAGTTCTTC. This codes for CASSLEGYETNEQFF.